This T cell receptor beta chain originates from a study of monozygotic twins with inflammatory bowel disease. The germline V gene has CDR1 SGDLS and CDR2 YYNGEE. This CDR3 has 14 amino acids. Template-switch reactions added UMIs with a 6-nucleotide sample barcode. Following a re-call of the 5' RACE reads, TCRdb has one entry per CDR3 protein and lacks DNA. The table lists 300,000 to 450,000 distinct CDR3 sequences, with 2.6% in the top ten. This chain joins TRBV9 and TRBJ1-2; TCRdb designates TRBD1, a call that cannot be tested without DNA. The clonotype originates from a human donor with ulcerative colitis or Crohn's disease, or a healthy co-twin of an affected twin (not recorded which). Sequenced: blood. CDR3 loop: CASSVAGTADGYTF.